This is a list of T cell receptor beta chains from one sample in a study of blood T cell repertoires in COVID-19. Assay used: immunoSEQ multiplex PCR; TCRdb lists only in-frame clones, some missing. Of about 310,000 clones in the sample, roughly 91% are singletons; the top ten hold 1%. The material sequenced was peripheral blood. These receptors were obtained from a man in his fifties or sixties with active or convalescent COVID-19. Both conserved end residues are part of each CDR3. A D gene is named only where the DNA matches it firmly. For some rows the clone size is stated as once, few or many, or as a class when expanded; others skip it.

length	size	V	J	D	DNA	CDR3
15	once	TRBV7-9	TRBJ1-4	.	TGTGCCAGCAGCTTAGACGGGGATAGAAGTGAAAAACTGTTTTTT	CASSLDGDRSEKLFF
15	.	TRBV10-1	TRBJ2-7	TRBD2	TGCGCCAGCAGCCGGGGACTAGCGGGAGAATACGAGCAGTACTTC	CASSRGLAGEYEQYF
14	.	TRBV19	TRBJ1-2	TRBD1	TGTGCCAGTAGTACCGGGACAGCTAGTAATGGCTACACCTTC	CASSTGTASNGYTF
14	few	TRBV6-5	TRBJ2-7	.	TGTGCCAGCAGTCTTTATCGGGACTCCTACGAGCAGTACTTC	CASSLYRDSYEQYF
15	few	TRBV2	TRBJ2-2	TRBD1	TGTGCCAGCAGCCTACAGGGGGGAAGCGCCGGGGAGCTGTTTTTT	CASSLQGGSAGELFF
14	.	TRBV4-1	TRBJ1-2	.	TGCGCCAGCAGCCGTGAAAAGGGGAACTATGGCTACACCTTC	CASSREKGNYGYTF
16	.	TRBV7-2	TRBJ2-1	TRBD2	TGTGCCAGCAGCTTAATGGCGGGGACTAGCATCAATGAGCAGTTCTTC	CASSLMAGTSINEQFF
16	.	TRBV5-1	TRBJ1-6	TRBD1	TGCGCCAGCAGCTCGGACAGGGTGGGATTGAATTCACCCCTCCACTTT	CASSSDRVGLNSPLHF
14	.	TRBV27	TRBJ1-2	TRBD1	TGTGCCAGCAGGCCAGACAGGGCTAACTATGGCTACACCTTC	CASRPDRANYGYTF
15	.	TRBV7-2	TRBJ2-7	TRBD1	TGTGCCAGCAGCTTAGTTCAGGGGGCGATCTACGAGCAGTACTTC	CASSLVQGAIYEQYF
16	.	TRBV2	TRBJ1-4	.	TGTGCCAGCAGTCCAAGGGGGGGAGAGATTAATGAAAAACTGTTTTTT	CASSPRGGEINEKLFF
16	few	TRBV19	TRBJ1-1	.	TGTGCCAGTAGTATGGGGTCTTTGGGGGGGAACACTGAAGCTTTCTTT	CASSMGSLGGNTEAFF
13	.	TRBV7-2	TRBJ2-7	.	TGTGCCAGCAGCTTAGATTGGGGGCGCGAGCAGTACTTC	CASSLDWGREQYF
13	.	TRBV29-1	TRBJ2-3	.	TGCAGCGCTTCGGAAGGGGGGGCAGATACGCAGTATTTT	CSASEGGADTQYF
18	once	TRBV7-6	TRBJ2-2	TRBD1	TGTGCCAGCAGCTTAGAGATAAACAGGGGGTTACACACCGGGGAGCTGTTTTTT	CASSLEINRGLHTGELFF
16	.	TRBV11-2	TRBJ2-1	TRBD2	TGTGCCAGCAGCTTAGGTAGCGGGAGGGCCCGCAATGAGCAGTTCTTC	CASSLGSGRARNEQFF
13	.	TRBV7-9	TRBJ1-3	.	TGTGCCAGCAGCCCCGACATTGGAAACACCATATATTTT	CASSPDIGNTIYF
17	.	TRBV30	TRBJ1-2	.	TGTGCCTGGAGTGAAGGTTCGGGGGGCTGGGGGAACTATGGCTACACCTTC	CAWSEGSGGWGNYGYTF
14	.	TRBV5-4	TRBJ1-3	.	TGTGCCAGCAGCTTGGCAGGTTCAGGAAACACCATATATTTT	CASSLAGSGNTIYF
17	.	TRBV3-1/TRBV3-2	TRBJ2-4	TRBD2	TGTGCCAGCAGCCAAGGGACTAGCGGGCTAGCCAAAAACATTCAGTACTTC	CASSQGTSGLAKNIQYF
14	.	TRBV10-3	TRBJ2-7	TRBD2	TGTGCCATCAGTGAGGGCGGGAGGGTTGGCGAGCAGTACTTC	CAISEGGRVGEQYF
14	.	TRBV21-1	TRBJ1-2	.	TGTGCCAGCAGCAACCTGGACAATAACTATGGCTACACCTTC	CASSNLDNNYGYTF
14	.	TRBV4-1	TRBJ1-4	TRBD1	TGCGCCAGCAGCAGGGACAGGGGTAATGAAAAACTGTTTTTT	CASSRDRGNEKLFF
16	.	TRBV24-1	TRBJ2-1	TRBD2	TGTGCCACCAGTGACACTAGCGGGAGGGCCTACAATGAGCAGTTCTTC	CATSDTSGRAYNEQFF
13	.	TRBV18	TRBJ2-1	.	TGTGCCAGCTCACCATACGAGAGCAATGAGCAGTTCTTC	CASSPYESNEQFF
15	once	TRBV7-9	TRBJ2-7	TRBD2	TGTGCCAGCAGCTATAGGACTAGCGGGAGCTACGAGCAGTACTTC	CASSYRTSGSYEQYF
14	.	TRBV10-2	TRBJ1-2	.	TGCGCCAGCAGTGAGATCAGGGCTAACTATGGCTACACCTTC	CASSEIRANYGYTF
19	.	TRBV9	TRBJ2-2	TRBD1	TGTGCCAGCAGCGGAACCGGGACAGTCAACACGGTGAACACCGGGGAGCTGTTTTTT	CASSGTGTVNTVNTGELFF
12	.	TRBV29-1	TRBJ1-2	.	TGCAGCGTCGACCCGGGGTACTATGGCTACACCTTC	CSVDPGYYGYTF
17	.	TRBV27	TRBJ1-6	TRBD1	TGTGCCAGCAGTTGGAGCCAGGGACAGGGCACAGACTCACCCCTCCACTTT	CASSWSQGQGTDSPLHF
13	once	TRBV7-9	TRBJ1-1	.	TGTGCCAGCCACTCTGGGGGCGGCACTGAAGCTTTCTTT	CASHSGGGTEAFF
14	few	TRBV27	TRBJ1-5	TRBD1	TGTGCCAGCAGTACAGGGACAGGAGGGGTGCCCCAGCATTTT	CASSTGTGGVPQHF
17	.	TRBV19	TRBJ2-2	TRBD1	TGTGCCAGTAGTATCGGGGGACAGGGGCAAAACACCGGGGAGCTGTTTTTT	CASSIGGQGQNTGELFF
15	.	TRBV19	TRBJ2-1	TRBD1	TGTGCCAGTAGTAGAACGGGACAGGGCCTAAATGAGCAGTTCTTC	CASSRTGQGLNEQFF
14	.	TRBV5-4	TRBJ1-6	.	TGTGCCAGCAGCTTGGACAGTTCAAATTCACCCCTCCACTTT	CASSLDSSNSPLHF
11	.	TRBV10-3	TRBJ2-1	.	TGTGCCATCAGTGCGAGGAATGAGCAGTTCTTC	CAISARNEQFF
15	.	TRBV2	TRBJ2-3	TRBD1	TGTGCCAGCAGAGGGAGACAGGGGGGAGCGGATACGCAGTATTTT	CASRGRQGGADTQYF